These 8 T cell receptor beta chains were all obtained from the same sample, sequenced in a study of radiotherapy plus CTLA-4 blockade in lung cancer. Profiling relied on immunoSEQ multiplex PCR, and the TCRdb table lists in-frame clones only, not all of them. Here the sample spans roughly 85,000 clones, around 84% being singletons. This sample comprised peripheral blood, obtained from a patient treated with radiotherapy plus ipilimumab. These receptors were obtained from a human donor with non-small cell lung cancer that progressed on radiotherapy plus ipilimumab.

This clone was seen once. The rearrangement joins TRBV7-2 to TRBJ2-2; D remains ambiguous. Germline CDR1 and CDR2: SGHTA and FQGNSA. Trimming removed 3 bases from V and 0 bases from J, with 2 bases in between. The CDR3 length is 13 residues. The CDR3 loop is CASSFPNTGELFF. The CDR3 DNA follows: TGTGCCAGCAGCTTCCCGAACACCGGGGAGCTGTTTTTT.

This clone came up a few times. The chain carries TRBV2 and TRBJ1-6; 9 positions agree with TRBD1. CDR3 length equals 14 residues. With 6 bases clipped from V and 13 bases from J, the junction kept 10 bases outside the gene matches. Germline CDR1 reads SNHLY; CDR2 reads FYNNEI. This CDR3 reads CASSEGQGLGPLHF. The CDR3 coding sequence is TGTGCCAGCAGCGAGGGACAGGGCCTTGGGCCCCTCCACTTT.

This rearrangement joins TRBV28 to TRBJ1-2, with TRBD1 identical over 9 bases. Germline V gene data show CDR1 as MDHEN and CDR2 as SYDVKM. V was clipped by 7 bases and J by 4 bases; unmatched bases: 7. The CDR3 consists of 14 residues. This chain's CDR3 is CASTTGGAGYGYTF. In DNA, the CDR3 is TGTGCCAGCACCACAGGGGGCGCAGGCTATGGCTACACCTTC.

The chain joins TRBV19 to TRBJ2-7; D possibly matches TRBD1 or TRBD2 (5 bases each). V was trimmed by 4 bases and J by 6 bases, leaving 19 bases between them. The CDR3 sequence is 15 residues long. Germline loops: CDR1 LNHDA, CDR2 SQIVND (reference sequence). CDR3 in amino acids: CASSTTAGGGFEQYF. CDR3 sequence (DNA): TGTGCCAGTAGTACTACCGCGGGTGGGGGATTCGAGCAGTACTTC.

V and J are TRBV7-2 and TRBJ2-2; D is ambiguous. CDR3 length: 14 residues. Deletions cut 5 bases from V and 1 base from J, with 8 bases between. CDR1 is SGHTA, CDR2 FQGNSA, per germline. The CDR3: CASSLIRNTGELFF. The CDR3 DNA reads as TGTGCCAGCAGCCTCATACGGAACACCGGGGAGCTGTTTTTT.

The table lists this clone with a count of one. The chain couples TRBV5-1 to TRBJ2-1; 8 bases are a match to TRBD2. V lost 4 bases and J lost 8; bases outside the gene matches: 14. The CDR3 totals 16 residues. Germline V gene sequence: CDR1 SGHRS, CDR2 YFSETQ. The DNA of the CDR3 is TGCGCCAGCAGCCCCCAGGGGAGCGGGAGAGCCCATGAGCAGTTCTTC. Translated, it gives CASSPQGSGRAHEQFF.

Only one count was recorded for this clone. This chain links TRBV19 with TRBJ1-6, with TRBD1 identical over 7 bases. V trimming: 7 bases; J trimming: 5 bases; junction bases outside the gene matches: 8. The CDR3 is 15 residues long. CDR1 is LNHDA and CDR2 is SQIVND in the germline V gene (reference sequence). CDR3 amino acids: CASKTGPGHNSPLHF. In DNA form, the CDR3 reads TGTGCCAGTAAGACAGGGCCCGGTCATAATTCACCCCTCCACTTT.

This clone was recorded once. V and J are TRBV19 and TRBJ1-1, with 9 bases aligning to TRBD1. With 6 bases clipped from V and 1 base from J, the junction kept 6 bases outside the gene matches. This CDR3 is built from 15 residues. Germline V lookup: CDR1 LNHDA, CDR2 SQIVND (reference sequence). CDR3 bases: TGTGCCAGTAGCAGGGACAGGGCGGGGAACACTGAAGCTTTCTTT. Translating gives CASSRDRAGNTEAFF.